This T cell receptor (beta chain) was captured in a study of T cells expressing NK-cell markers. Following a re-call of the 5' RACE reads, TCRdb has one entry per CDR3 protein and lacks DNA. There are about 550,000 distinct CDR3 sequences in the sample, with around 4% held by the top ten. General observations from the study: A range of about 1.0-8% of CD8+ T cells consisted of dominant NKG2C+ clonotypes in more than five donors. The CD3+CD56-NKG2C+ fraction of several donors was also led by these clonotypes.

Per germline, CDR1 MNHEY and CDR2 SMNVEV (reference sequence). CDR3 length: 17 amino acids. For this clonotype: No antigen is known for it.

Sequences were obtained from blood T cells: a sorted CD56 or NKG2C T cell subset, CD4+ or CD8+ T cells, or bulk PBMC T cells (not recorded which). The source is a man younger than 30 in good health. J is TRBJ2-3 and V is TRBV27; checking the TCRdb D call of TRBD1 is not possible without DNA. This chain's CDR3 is CASTPFPGRKRTDTQYF.